This record looks at one T cell receptor (beta chain) sequence and its context. Its specificity is not known. This sample is part of a study of T cell responses to AZD1222 COVID-19 vaccine. Study observations and caveats: Baseline antibody screening turned up just six seropositive AZD1222 recipients. Dominant CD4 TCR responses targeted spike regions 160-218 and 743-854. Mostly white British, mostly female donors; authors suggested clonal diversity may be underestimated. Two AZD1222 administrations were followed by greater Spike-specific TCR breadth and depth.

TCRdb's table, derived via immunoSEQ multiplex PCR, lists solely in-frame clones and lacks some. The table shows approximately 110,000 clones, with about 87% occurring only once. The CDR3 contains 13 residues. V was shortened by 7 bases and J by 3 bases, with 7 bases between the two germline ends. CDR1 and CDR2 (germline): MGHDK, SYGVNS. Sequenced here: peripheral blood, sampled on day 0 of AZD1222 vaccination. This chain links TRBV25-1 with TRBJ2-6; D not resolved. The origin of this receptor is an adult in good health. The CDR3 loop is CASTPGGANVLTF. The DNA of the CDR3 is TGTGCCAGCACCCCCGGTGGGGCCAACGTCCTGACTTTC.